This record covers a single T cell receptor (beta chain). Its antigen is not identified. The isolated RNA, all of it, was reverse transcribed, so expressed TCRB transcripts were what got sequenced. The data were produced by immunoSEQ multiplex PCR, yet TCRdb's version contains in-frame clones alone and is incomplete. The repertoire has about 370,000 clones, about 16% of them found once; the top ten carry approximately 0.02%. The sample originates from a study of beta chain features in type 1 diabetes. Overall study context: Healthy donors and patients had similar age, gender and cell yields. Findings of the study overall: Type 1 diabetes patients had TCRB CDR3s that were shorter (moderately but significantly so) in all four CD4+ subsets. There was a possibility that cDNA sequencing over-represented cells with high TCR expression.

From germline, CDR1 is SEHNR and CDR2 FQNEAQ (reference sequence). After removal of 6 bases from V and 6 bases from J, the junction contained 17 bases not matched to a gene. CDR3 length: 16 amino acids. Once sorted, every population was more than 98% pure. The chain recombines TRBV7-9 with TRBJ2-7, with TRBD2 identical over 7 bases. The receptor comes from a woman aged 18-29 years in good health. The specimen sequenced was naive CD4+ T cells from blood. The CDR3 loop is CASSPRGGSGFGEQYF. In DNA form, the CDR3 reads TGTGCCAGCAGTCCCCGTGGCGGGAGTGGATTCGGCGAGCAGTACTTC. The complete variable domain, with remaining parts taken from reference TRBV7-9 and TRBJ2-7, reads DTGVSQNPRHKITKRGQNVTFRCDPISEHNRLYWYRQTLGQGPEFLTYFQNEAQLEKSRLLSDRFSAERPKGSFSTLEIQRTEQGDSAMYLCASSPRGGSGFGEQYFGPGTRLTVT.